This TCR beta chain derives from a study of Ad26.COV2.S vaccination and SARS-CoV-2 variants. The overall study: The authors gave Ad26.COV2.S intramuscularly, either once or twice 56 days apart.

J lost 9 bases, V lost 6 bases, and 14 bases had no gene match. The CDR3 covers 16 residues. Looked up from germline, CDR1 is LNHDA and CDR2 is SQIVND (reference sequence). About this clone: Antigen: not known.

Profiling relied on immunoSEQ multiplex PCR, and the TCRdb table lists in-frame clones only, not all of them. The data hold 350,000 to 500,000 clones, with 80% to 95% observed a single time. Whole-study findings and limits: Spike-specific TCR breadth ran higher among vaccine recipients than placebo recipients.

The sample's treatment: 19 received Ad26.COV2.S at low or high dose, single or two shots; roughly 5 received placebo; per-sample allocation not given. The samples date from day 63 after the first vaccine or placebo injection. An Ad26 vector expressing Wuhan-strain SARS-CoV-2 spike served as the vaccine. The sample was peripheral blood, taken in a trial of Ad26.COV2.S vaccine versus placebo. The sequence was obtained from a person aged 18-60 years who received the Ad26.COV2.S COVID-19 vaccine or a placebo. The J gene is TRBJ1-6, the V gene TRBV19, with TRBD1 identical over 7 bases. The chain's CDR3 is CASRTLTGLIGSPLHF. The DNA for the CDR3 is TGTGCCAGTAGGACCTTGACAGGGCTTATTGGTTCACCCCTCCACTTT. Based on the CDR3 plus reference TRBV19 and TRBJ1-6, the full variable domain is DGGITQSPKYLFRKEGQNVTLSCEQNLNHDAMYWYRQDPGQGLRLIYYSQIVNDFQKGDIAEGYSVSREKKESFPLTVTSAQKNPTAFYLCASRTLTGLIGSPLHFGNGTRLTVT.